The 27 T cell receptor beta chains reported below all come from one sample, sequenced in a study of Ad26.COV2.S vaccination and SARS-CoV-2 variants. The method was immunoSEQ multiplex PCR; TCRdb's version includes in-frame clones alone and lacks a portion of them. This table holds approximately 460,000 clones, approximately 90% found once. The treatment denotes: roughly 19 received Ad26.COV2.S at low or high dose, single or two shots; 5 received placebo; per-sample allocation not given. Specimen acquisition occurred on day 63 following the initial vaccine or placebo injection. Specimen: peripheral blood, collected in a trial of Ad26.COV2.S vaccine versus placebo. The origin of the receptors is a person aged 18-65 years who received the Ad26.COV2.S COVID-19 vaccine or a placebo.

The chain couples TRBV28 to TRBJ1-1, with 8 bases identical to TRBD1. The germline gives CDR1 MDHEN, CDR2 SYDVKM. The V segment lost 2 bases and the J segment 3 bases; nucleotides outside the gene matches: 5. This CDR3 is 15 amino acids long. The CDR3 loop is CASSLRGQAYTEAFF. The CDR3 DNA reads TGTGCCAGCAGTTTACGGGGACAGGCTTACACTGAAGCTTTCTTT.

This chain joins TRBV28 and TRBJ2-7; 13 nucleotides agree with TRBD2. V trimming: 5 bases; J trimming: 4 bases; junction bases outside the gene matches: 5. CDR3 length: 15 amino acids. CDR1 and CDR2 (germline): MDHEN, SYDVKM. The CDR3 protein is CASSELAGGRYEQYF. For the CDR3, the DNA is TGTGCCAGCAGTGAACTAGCGGGAGGGAGGTACGAGCAGTACTTC.

The genes are TRBV7-9 and TRBJ2-7; 7 bases match TRBD2. Germline assignment: CDR1 SEHNR and CDR2 FQNEAQ (reference sequence). V was pared by 0 bases and J by 6 bases, with 8 bases of the junction left unmatched. CDR3 length equals 15 residues. CDR3 nucleotide sequence: TGTGCCAGCAGCTTAGCGGCGGGAGTTCAAAGCGAGCAGTACTTC. Amino acid sequence: CASSLAAGVQSEQYF.

This clone appeared once. The V gene is TRBV6-2 or TRBV6-3, the J gene TRBJ2-1; TRBD2 might be the D (8 bases). This CDR3 contains 19 residues. Deletions cut 5 bases from V and 6 bases from J, with 29 bases between. Germline V lookup: CDR1 MNHEY, CDR2 SVGEGT. CDR3 protein: CASSKGPGLGGLDSNEQFF. In DNA form, the CDR3 reads TGTGCCAGCAGTAAAGGACCGGGACTAGGGGGCCTGGACTCCAATGAGCAGTTCTTC.

The chain is built from TRBV7-3 and TRBJ2-1, with unresolved D. CDR1 and CDR2 from the germline V gene are SGHTA and FQGTGA. V gave up 0 bases and J gave up 9 bases, with 12 bases separating them. This CDR3 spans 14 amino acids. Written as DNA, the CDR3 is TGTGCCAGCAGCTTAACGAATAAAGCAGGTGAGCAGTTCTTC. Its translation is CASSLTNKAGEQFF.

V and J are TRBV7-3 and TRBJ2-5; 8 bases agree with TRBD2. J lost 4 bases, V lost 2 bases, and 3 bases had no gene match. There are 14 residues in the CDR3. Per the germline V gene, CDR1 is SGHTA and CDR2 is FQGTGA. The CDR3 here is CASSLRGGIETQYF. The CDR3 DNA is TGTGCCAGCAGCTTACGGGGGGGCATAGAGACCCAGTACTTC.

The chain recombines TRBV5-4 with TRBJ1-1, with unresolved D. Germline loops: CDR1 SGHNT, CDR2 YYREEE (reference sequence). CDR3 length: 12 amino acids. Trimming shortened V by 1 base and J by 7 bases, and 8 bases separated the two germline ends. As DNA, the CDR3 is TGTGCCAGCAGCTTGATGTCGGATGAAGCTTTCTTT. It specifies CASSLMSDEAFF.

The V call is TRBV28, the J call TRBJ1-2; unclear D gene. Germline V gene data show CDR1 as MDHEN and CDR2 as SYDVKM. The CDR3 is 13 residues long. V lost 3 bases to trimming and J lost 1 base, with 6 bases between them. CDR3: CASSFMGNYGYTF. As DNA, the CDR3 is TGTGCCAGCAGTTTTATGGGTAACTATGGCTACACCTTC.

V and J are TRBV7-9 and TRBJ1-2; 9 nucleotides match TRBD1. Germline V gene sequence: CDR1 SEHNR, CDR2 FQNEAQ (reference sequence). The junction had 8 bases not matched to a gene; V was cut back by 7 bases and J by 8 bases. CDR3 size: 13 residues. In nucleotides, the CDR3 is TGTGCCAGCATGATACAGGGGGCGGGCGGCTACACCTTC. Translating it yields CASMIQGAGGYTF.

The chain combines TRBV7-9 with TRBJ2-7; TRBD2 aligns across 9 bases. CDR1 SEHNR and CDR2 FQNEAQ come from the germline V gene (reference sequence). This CDR3 comprises 15 residues. V lost 4 bases to trimming and J lost 5 bases; unmatched junction nucleotides: 9. CDR3 DNA: TGTGCCAGCAGCTCTATAGCGGGAGTTCGCAACGAGCAGTACTTC. Translating gives CASSSIAGVRNEQYF.

V gene TRBV7-9 combines with J gene TRBJ2-1, with 8 nucleotides matching TRBD2. The ends lost 5 bases at V and 3 bases at J; junction bases unmatched: 12. The germline V gene encodes CDR1 SEHNR and CDR2 FQNEAQ (reference sequence). This CDR3 is 17 amino acids long. CDR3: CASSPFPRLASYNEQFF. DNA of the CDR3: TGTGCCAGCAGCCCATTTCCCCGACTAGCGAGCTACAATGAGCAGTTCTTC.

The V and J genes are TRBV24-1 and TRBJ2-3, with unresolved D. V was pared by 1 base and J by 6 bases, with 4 bases between. Germline values: CDR1 KGHDR, CDR2 SFDVKD. The CDR3 is 12 amino acids. Here the CDR3 reads CATSDFGDTQYF. CDR3 sequence (DNA): TGTGCCACCAGTGATTTCGGCGATACGCAGTATTTT.

The rearrangement joins TRBV9 to TRBJ2-7; D perhaps matches TRBD2 (6 bases). The V gene's germline CDR1 is SGDLS and CDR2 YYNGEE. This CDR3 region has 14 residues. V was cut by 1 base and J by 5 bases, with 13 bases left in between. CDR3 protein: CASSVSGREDEQYF. The CDR3 coding sequence is TGTGCCAGCAGCGTATCGGGCAGGGAGGACGAGCAGTACTTC.

The chain links TRBV6-5 to TRBJ2-7; 10 nucleotides agree with TRBD1. The length of the CDR3 is 14 residues. The V gene end was trimmed by 6 bases and the J gene end by 2 bases; junction bases not matched to a gene: 4. Germline V gene data show CDR1 as MNHEY and CDR2 as SVGAGI. In nucleotides, the CDR3 is TGTGCCAGCAGCCGGACAGGGGGTACCTACGAGCAGTACTTC. Translated: CASSRTGGTYEQYF.

The chain is built from TRBV9 and TRBJ1-1; no clear D. The germline V gene encodes CDR1 SGDLS and CDR2 YYNGEE. The CDR3 loop spans 13 amino acids. V was clipped by 0 bases and J by 1 base, with 4 bases between them. The CDR3 region has the DNA TGTGCCAGCAGCGTAGAGTGGAACACTGAAGCTTTCTTT. Amino acids: CASSVEWNTEAFF.

The rearrangement joins TRBV2 to TRBJ2-1; D might be TRBD1 (6 bases). Per the germline V gene, CDR1 is SNHLY and CDR2 is FYNNEI. Trimming stripped 5 bases from V and 0 bases from J, with 14 bases between. The CDR3 has 16 residues. The CDR3 protein is CASSRTGFSSYNEQFF. The CDR3 DNA reads TGTGCCAGCAGTCGAACAGGGTTTAGCTCCTACAATGAGCAGTTCTTC.

CDR3 in amino acids: CASSRGGYEKLFF. CDR3 coding DNA: TGTGCCAGCAGTAGGGGGGGGTATGAAAAACTGTTTTTT. This sequence joins TRBV6-5 and TRBJ1-4; perhaps TRBD1 as D (6 bases). The length of the CDR3 is 13 residues. CDR1 and CDR2 (germline): MNHEY, SVGAGI. The V gene lost 5 bases and the J gene lost 6 bases, with 10 bases spanning the gap.

The chain combines TRBV7-9 with TRBJ2-3, with TRBD2 matching over 9 bases. Unmatched junction bases numbered 12, after V lost 0 bases and J lost 2 bases. This CDR3 has 19 amino acids. The germline V gene encodes CDR1 SEHNR and CDR2 FQNEAQ (reference sequence). The CDR3 coding sequence is TGTGCCAGCAGCTTAGCCCCCGGCGGGAGGGCCCGGGTCACAGATACGCAGTATTTT. This sequence encodes CASSLAPGGRARVTDTQYF.

V gene TRBV11-2 combines with J gene TRBJ2-7, with a weak D call TRBD2 (5 bases). Germline V gene sequence: CDR1 SGHAT, CDR2 FQNNGV. The CDR3 has 14 amino acids. Trimming stripped 5 bases from V and 6 bases from J, with 17 bases between. The CDR3: CASSPSWTGGEQYF. In DNA form, the CDR3 reads TGTGCCAGCAGCCCTAGCTGGACCGGAGGCGAGCAGTACTTC.

This chain links TRBV28 with TRBJ2-5, with D tentatively TRBD1 or TRBD2 (7 bases each). CDR3 length: 15 residues. Germline-derived CDR1 and CDR2 are MDHEN and SYDVKM. The V gene lost 3 bases and the J gene lost 5 bases, with 16 bases spanning the gap. This CDR3 is CASSFGTGEGETQYF. For the CDR3, the DNA is TGTGCCAGCAGTTTCGGAACAGGGGAGGGTGAGACCCAGTACTTC.

This clone was detected only once. The J gene is TRBJ1-6, the V gene TRBV6-6; the match to TRBD1 covers 7 bases. Per the germline V gene, CDR1 is MNHNY and CDR2 is SVGAGI (reference sequence). The CDR3 extends over 20 amino acids. The trim removed 5 bases at V and 6 bases at J, leaving 22 bases unmatched. CDR3 bases: TGTGCCAGCAGTCGACTCGTACAGGGGTCCCTTCAACTACTTAATTCACCCCTCCACTTT. Translated, it gives CASSRLVQGSLQLLNSPLHF.

The rearrangement uses TRBV5-1 and TRBJ1-2, with a possible D match to TRBD1 (5 bases). Between the trimmed V and J ends, which lost 4 bases and 7 bases, there was a span of 20 bases. Germline values: CDR1 SGHRS, CDR2 YFSETQ. The CDR3 is 15 residues long. The CDR3 is CASSLDPGLRVGYTF. In DNA form, the CDR3 reads TGCGCCAGCAGCCTAGATCCAGGGTTAAGGGTTGGCTACACCTTC.

V is TRBV28 and J is TRBJ1-6; 8 bases fit TRBD1. Germline CDR1 is MDHEN and CDR2 is SYDVKM. The CDR3 is made up of 18 amino acids. Trimming took 6 bases from V and 4 from J; bases not matched to a gene: 14. CDR3 nucleotide sequence: TGTGCCAGCAGGCCCAGCCAAAAACGGGACAGGTATAATTCACCCCTCCACTTT. Its protein is CASRPSQKRDRYNSPLHF.

The chain uses TRBV2 and TRBJ2-1; TRBD2 matches 12 bases. Germline V lookup: CDR1 SNHLY, CDR2 FYNNEI. V shed 6 bases and J 4 bases; nucleotides not matched to a gene: 10. This CDR3 has 17 residues. As DNA, the CDR3 is TGTGCCAGCAGGGTCGGACTAGCGGGGTGGGCTTACAATGAGCAGTTCTTC. Its protein is CASRVGLAGWAYNEQFF.

V is TRBV6-1 and J is TRBJ1-4; TRBD1 agrees at 9 bases. V trimming: 2 bases; J trimming: 16 bases; junction bases outside the gene matches: 8. The CDR3 runs to 13 residues. In germline, CDR1 is MNHNS, CDR2 SASEGT. CDR3 loop: CASSENLPGQGFF. The DNA of the CDR3 is TGTGCCAGCAGTGAAAACCTTCCGGGACAGGGGTTTTTT.

The rearrangement joins TRBV19 to TRBJ1-2; no reliable D call. Germline-derived CDR1 and CDR2 are LNHDA and SQIVND (reference sequence). This CDR3 region has 13 residues. V was shortened by 1 base and J by 8 bases, with 11 bases between the two germline ends. For the CDR3, the DNA is TGTGCCAGTAGTATAGGTCGGGAATTCGGCTACACCTTC. Encoded protein: CASSIGREFGYTF.

The gene calls are TRBV12-3 or TRBV12-4 and TRBJ2-5; tentative D call: TRBD2 (6 bases). There are 13 residues in the CDR3. With 6 bases removed from V and 3 bases from J, the gap between germline ends came to 11 bases. CDR3 coding DNA: TGTGCCAGCAGCCGCGGGACCAAAGAGACCCAGTACTTC. Protein: CASSRGTKETQYF.